This passage covers 19 T cell receptor beta chains from one sample sequenced in a study of blood T cell repertoires in COVID-19 (dated by TCRdb to between 2020 and 2021). Library preparation was by the immunoSEQ multiplex PCR assay. TCRdb took over this immuneACCESS table, retaining in-frame rearrangements with V and J assigned. Such tables are incomplete; in checked studies, under half of the missing clones stem from an unresolved V gene, and the remainder is unexplained. The sample has about 220,000 clones on record, around 88% of them singletons. Together, the top ten hold roughly 14% of the sample. What was sequenced was PBMCs or T cells enriched from blood (not recorded which). The receptors originated from a woman in her forties or fifties with acute COVID-19.

V and J are TRBV28 and TRBJ1-5; D perhaps matches TRBD1 (5 bases). V lost 7 bases and J 0 bases, leaving 16 bases between the germline ends. CDR3 length: 16 amino acids. Germline V lookup: CDR1 MDHEN, CDR2 SYDVKM. CDR3 sequence: CASTGRVRDSNQPQHF. CDR3 nucleotides: TGTGCCAGCACGGGCAGGGTAAGGGATAGCAATCAGCCCCAGCATTTT.

CDR3 residues: CASSLGQKETQYF. The CDR3 DNA reads TGTGCCAGCAGCTTGGGACAAAAAGAGACCCAGTACTTC. The chain joins TRBV5-6 to TRBJ2-5; unclear D gene. Looked up from germline, CDR1 is SGHDT and CDR2 is YYEEEE. V lost 0 bases and J lost 3, with 6 bases in between. This CDR3 is built from 13 residues.

This chain uses TRBV5-1 with TRBJ1-1; 10 bases line up with TRBD1. J gave up 4 bases and V 4 bases, and 7 bases lay outside the gene matches. CDR1 is SGHRS and CDR2 is YFSETQ in the germline V gene. The CDR3 loop spans 15 amino acids. The CDR3 protein is CASSRDRGLVTEAFF. The CDR3, as DNA: TGCGCCAGCAGCCGGGACAGGGGATTGGTCACTGAAGCTTTCTTT.

This sequence joins TRBV19 and TRBJ2-7; 8 bases match TRBD1. V lost 2 bases to trimming and J lost 7 bases; unmatched junction nucleotides: 7. Germline CDR1 and CDR2: LNHDA and SQIVND (reference sequence). CDR3 length: 14 residues. Written as DNA, the CDR3 is TGTGCCAGTAGTATAAGGCAGGGGGCGAAGGAGCAGTACTTC. It codes for CASSIRQGAKEQYF.

This rearrangement joins TRBV19 to TRBJ2-3; unclear D gene. Deletions cut 4 bases from V and 0 bases from J, with 20 bases between. Germline V gene sequence: CDR1 LNHDA, CDR2 SQIVND (reference sequence). This CDR3 has 18 residues. CDR3 bases: TGTGCCAGTAGTACCCTTAGTGAAGCGAACCCTAGCACAGATACGCAGTATTTT. The encoded protein is CASSTLSEANPSTDTQYF. Full variable domain (missing parts from reference TRBV19 and TRBJ2-3): DGGITQSPKYLFRKEGQNVTLSCEQNLNHDAMYWYRQDPGQGLRLIYYSQIVNDFQKGDIAEGYSVSREKKESFPLTVTSAQKNPTAFYLCASSTLSEANPSTDTQYFGPGTRLTVL.

This chain connects TRBV9 to TRBJ1-1; TRBD1 is a possible D gene (5 bases). The CDR3 consists of 14 residues. Trimming stripped 0 bases from V and 0 bases from J, with 6 bases between. The V gene's germline CDR1 is SGDLS and CDR2 YYNGEE. CDR3 protein: CASSVDRLNTEAFF. As DNA, the CDR3 is TGTGCCAGCAGCGTAGACAGGTTGAACACTGAAGCTTTCTTT.

A note on this clone: Other DNA sequences from this sample encode an identical CDR3 as well. The chain has TRBV28 and TRBJ1-2, with 9 bases matching TRBD1. This CDR3 spans 14 amino acids. The V gene end was trimmed by 2 bases and the J gene end by 4 bases; junction bases not matched to a gene: 2. Per the germline V gene, CDR1 is MDHEN and CDR2 is SYDVKM. This CDR3 reads CASSLGQGTYGYTF. Here the CDR3 DNA reads TGTGCCAGCAGTTTAGGACAGGGGACCTATGGCTACACCTTC.

The rearrangement joins TRBV5-1 to TRBJ2-7; TRBD2 matches at 11 bases. Germline CDR1 SGHRS, CDR2 YFSETQ. This CDR3 contains 15 residues. The junction had 8 bases not matched to a gene; V was cut back by 4 bases and J by 5 bases. This CDR3 is CASSRSLAGDHEQYF. The CDR3 region has the DNA TGCGCCAGCAGCCGATCACTAGCGGGAGACCACGAGCAGTACTTC.

The V and J genes are TRBV9 and TRBJ2-5, with 8 bases identical to TRBD2. V lost 3 bases, J lost 2 bases, and 3 bases stayed unmatched. The CDR3 runs to 14 residues. Germline V gene sequence: CDR1 SGDLS, CDR2 YYNGEE. The CDR3 here is CASSGIAGQETQYF. The CDR3, as DNA: TGTGCCAGCAGCGGCATAGCGGGGCAAGAGACCCAGTACTTC.

The chain employs TRBV5-5 and TRBJ2-3, with a possible D match to TRBD2 (5 bases). Trimming cost V 3 bases and J 6 bases, with 8 bases left between them. The CDR3 spans 12 residues. Germline V gene lookup returns CDR1 SGHKS and CDR2 YYEKEE (reference sequence). The CDR3 is CASSSLADTQYF. DNA for the CDR3: TGTGCCAGCAGCTCCCTAGCCGATACGCAGTATTTT.

The rearrangement uses TRBV3-1 (or the pseudogene TRBV3-2) and TRBJ2-3; 9 positions match TRBD1. Germline values: CDR1 LGHDT, CDR2 YNNKEL (reference sequence). Germline trimming cut 3 bases from V and 1 base from J; bases unmatched to any gene: 5. The CDR3 is 16 residues long. DNA for the CDR3: TGTGCCAGCAGCCATTGGACAGGGGCTGGCACAGATACGCAGTATTTT. Its translation is CASSHWTGAGTDTQYF.

This CDR3 is CSAMEVRMNTEAFF. The CDR3 coding sequence is TGCAGCGCCATGGAGGTGAGAATGAACACTGAAGCTTTCTTT. The chain couples TRBV29-1 to TRBJ1-1; no reliable D call. V lost 7 bases and J 0 bases, leaving 15 bases between the germline ends. The V gene's germline CDR1 is SQVTM and CDR2 ANQGSEA. The length of the CDR3 is 14 residues.

This sequence joins TRBV28 and TRBJ2-7; D may be TRBD2 (7 bases). V was shortened by 2 bases and J by 6 bases, with 17 bases between the two germline ends. The length of the CDR3 is 15 residues. Per germline, CDR1 MDHEN and CDR2 SYDVKM. The CDR3 bases are TGTGCCAGCAGTTTAACAGCCCCTCGGGGGGCCGAGCAGTACTTC. Its translation is CASSLTAPRGAEQYF.

The chain has TRBV5-1 and TRBJ2-7; the match to TRBD1 covers 9 bases. The junction had 4 bases not matched to a gene; V was cut back by 1 base and J by 2 bases. CDR3 length: 15 amino acids. CDR1 and CDR2 (germline): SGHRS, YFSETQ. CDR3: CASSLQDRGPYEQYF. CDR3 nucleotide sequence: TGCGCCAGCAGCTTGCAGGACAGGGGCCCCTACGAGCAGTACTTC.

The V and J genes are TRBV3-1 (or the pseudogene TRBV3-2) and TRBJ1-2, with 10 bases fitting TRBD1. V lost 4 bases to trimming and J lost 2 bases; unmatched junction nucleotides: 10. CDR3 length: 17 amino acids. Looked up from germline, CDR1 is LGHDT and CDR2 is YNNKEL (reference sequence). The CDR3 DNA follows: TGTGCCAGCAGCCGGGGATTAGGGACAGGGGAAAACTATGGCTACACCTTC. Translated, it gives CASSRGLGTGENYGYTF.

The chain has TRBV5-5 and TRBJ1-3, with a possible D match to TRBD1 (6 bases). The ends were cut back, 1 base at V and 2 bases at J, with 13 bases in the middle. This CDR3 is built from 16 residues. The germline gives CDR1 SGHKS, CDR2 YYEKEE (reference sequence). The chain's CDR3 is CASSLFLGATGNTIYF. The CDR3 coding sequence is TGTGCCAGCAGCTTGTTTTTGGGGGCCACTGGAAACACCATATATTTT.

DNA of the CDR3: TGTGCCAGCAGCTCACCGGGACTAGCGGGAGCTGGGGAGCAGTACTTC. Its protein is CASSSPGLAGAGEQYF. The genes are TRBV27 and TRBJ2-7; 14 nucleotides match TRBD2. Germline CDR1 reads MNHEY; CDR2 reads SMNVEV (reference sequence). The CDR3 contains 16 residues. J was trimmed by 7 bases and V by 6 bases; bases with no gene match: 11.

The chain carries TRBV2 and TRBJ1-2; 7 bases are a match to TRBD1. Germline V gene data show CDR1 as SNHLY and CDR2 as FYNNEI. The CDR3 extends over 14 amino acids. With 2 bases clipped from V and 10 bases from J, the junction kept 10 bases outside the gene matches. The DNA for the CDR3 is TGTGCCAGCAGTGAATGGAGACAGGGTCCGTCCTACACCTTC. Amino acids: CASSEWRQGPSYTF.

The rearrangement links TRBV7-3 to TRBJ2-2, with 13 nucleotides matching TRBD2. Germline lookup yields CDR1 SGHTA and CDR2 FQGTGA. The J segment lost 7 bases and the V segment lost 0 bases, leaving 8 bases of the junction unmatched. The length of the CDR3 is 18 residues. The chain's CDR3 is CASSLTGLAGERGGELFF. As DNA, the CDR3 is TGTGCCAGCAGCTTAACCGGACTAGCGGGAGAAAGGGGCGGGGAGCTGTTTTTT.